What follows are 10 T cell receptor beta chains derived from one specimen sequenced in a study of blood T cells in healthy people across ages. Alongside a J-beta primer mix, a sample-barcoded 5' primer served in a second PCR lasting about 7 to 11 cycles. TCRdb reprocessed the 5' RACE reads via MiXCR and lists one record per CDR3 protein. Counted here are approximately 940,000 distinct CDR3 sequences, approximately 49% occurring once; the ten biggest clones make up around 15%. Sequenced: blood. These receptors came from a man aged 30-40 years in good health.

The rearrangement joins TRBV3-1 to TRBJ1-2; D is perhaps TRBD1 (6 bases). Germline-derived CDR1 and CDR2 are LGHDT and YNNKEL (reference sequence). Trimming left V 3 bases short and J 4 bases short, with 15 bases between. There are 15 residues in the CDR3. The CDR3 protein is CASSHYRQDSYGYTF. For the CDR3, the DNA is TGTGCCAGCAGCCACTACCGCCAGGACAGCTATGGCTACACCTTC.

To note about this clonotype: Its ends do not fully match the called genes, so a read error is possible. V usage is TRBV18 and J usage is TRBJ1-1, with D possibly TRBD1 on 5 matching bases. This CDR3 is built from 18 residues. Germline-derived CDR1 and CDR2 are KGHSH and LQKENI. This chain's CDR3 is CASPPTERGTRLNTEAFF. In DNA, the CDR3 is TGTGCCAGCCCACCCACTGAAAGGGGTACCCGCTTGAACACTGAAGCTTTCTTT. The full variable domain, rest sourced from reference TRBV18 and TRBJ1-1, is NAGVMQNPRHLVRRRGQEARLRCSPMKGHSHVYWYRQLPEEGLKFMVYLQKENIIDESGMPKERFSAEFPKEGPSILRIQQVVRGDSAAYFCASPPTERGTRLNTEAFFGQGTRLTVV.

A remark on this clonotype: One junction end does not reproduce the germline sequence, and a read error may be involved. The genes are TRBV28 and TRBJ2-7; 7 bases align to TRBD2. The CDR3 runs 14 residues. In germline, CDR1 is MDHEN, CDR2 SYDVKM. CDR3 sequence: CASRPAGSSYKQYF. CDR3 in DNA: TGTGCCAGCAGGCCAGCGGGGAGCTCCTACAAGCAGTACTTC.

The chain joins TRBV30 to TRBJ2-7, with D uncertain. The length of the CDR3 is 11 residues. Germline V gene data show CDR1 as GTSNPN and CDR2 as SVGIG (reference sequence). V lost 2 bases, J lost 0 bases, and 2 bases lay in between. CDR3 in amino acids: CAWSYSYEQYF. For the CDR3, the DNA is TGTGCCTGGAGTTACTCCTACGAGCAGTACTTC.

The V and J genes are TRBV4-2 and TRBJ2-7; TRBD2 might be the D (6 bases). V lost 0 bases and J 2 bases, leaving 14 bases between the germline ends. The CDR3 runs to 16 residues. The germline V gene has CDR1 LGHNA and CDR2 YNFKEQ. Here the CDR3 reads CASSQDMGGRAYEQYF. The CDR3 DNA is TGTGCCAGCAGCCAAGATATGGGGGGACGTGCCTACGAGCAGTACTTC.

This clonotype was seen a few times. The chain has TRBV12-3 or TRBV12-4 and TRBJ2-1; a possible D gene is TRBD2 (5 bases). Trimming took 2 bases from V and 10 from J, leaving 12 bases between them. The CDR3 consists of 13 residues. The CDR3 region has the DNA TGTGCCAGCAGTTTATCGAGGGCGCTCGAGCAGTTCTTC. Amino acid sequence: CASSLSRALEQFF.

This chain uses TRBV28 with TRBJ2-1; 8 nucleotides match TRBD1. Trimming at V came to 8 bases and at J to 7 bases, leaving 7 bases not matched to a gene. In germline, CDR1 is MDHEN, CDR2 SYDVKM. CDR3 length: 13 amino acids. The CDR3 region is CASAGGSGNEQFF. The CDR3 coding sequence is TGTGCCAGCGCAGGGGGCTCGGGGAATGAGCAGTTCTTC. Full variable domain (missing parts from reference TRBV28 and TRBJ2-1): DVKVTQSSRYLVKRTGEKVFLECVQDMDHENMFWYRQDPGLGLRLIYFSYDVKMKEKGDIPEGYSVSREKKERFSLILESASTNQTSMYLCASAGGSGNEQFFGPGTRLTVL.

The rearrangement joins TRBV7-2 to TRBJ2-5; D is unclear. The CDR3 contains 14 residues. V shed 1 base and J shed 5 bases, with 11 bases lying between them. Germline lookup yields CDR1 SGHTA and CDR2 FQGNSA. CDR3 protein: CASSLVSPAETQYF. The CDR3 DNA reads TGTGCCAGCAGCTTAGTATCCCCGGCCGAGACCCAGTACTTC. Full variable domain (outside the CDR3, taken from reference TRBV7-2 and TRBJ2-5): GAGVSQSPSNKVTEKGKDVELRCDPISGHTALYWYRQSLGQGLEFLIYFQGNSAPDKSGLPSDRFSAERTGGSVSTLTIQRTQQEDSAVYLCASSLVSPAETQYFGPGTRLLVL.

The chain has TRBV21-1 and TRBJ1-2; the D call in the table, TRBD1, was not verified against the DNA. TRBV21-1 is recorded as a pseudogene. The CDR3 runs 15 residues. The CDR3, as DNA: TGTGCCAGCAGCGAGCTCAGGGAGCGGACCTATGGCTACACCTTC. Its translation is CASSELRERTYGYTF.

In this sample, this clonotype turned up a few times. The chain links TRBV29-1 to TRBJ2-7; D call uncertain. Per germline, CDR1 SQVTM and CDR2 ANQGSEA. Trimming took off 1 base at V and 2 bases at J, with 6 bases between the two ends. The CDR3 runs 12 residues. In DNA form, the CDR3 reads TGCAGCGTTGAAGGGCCAGCCTACGAGCAGTACTTC. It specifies CSVEGPAYEQYF.